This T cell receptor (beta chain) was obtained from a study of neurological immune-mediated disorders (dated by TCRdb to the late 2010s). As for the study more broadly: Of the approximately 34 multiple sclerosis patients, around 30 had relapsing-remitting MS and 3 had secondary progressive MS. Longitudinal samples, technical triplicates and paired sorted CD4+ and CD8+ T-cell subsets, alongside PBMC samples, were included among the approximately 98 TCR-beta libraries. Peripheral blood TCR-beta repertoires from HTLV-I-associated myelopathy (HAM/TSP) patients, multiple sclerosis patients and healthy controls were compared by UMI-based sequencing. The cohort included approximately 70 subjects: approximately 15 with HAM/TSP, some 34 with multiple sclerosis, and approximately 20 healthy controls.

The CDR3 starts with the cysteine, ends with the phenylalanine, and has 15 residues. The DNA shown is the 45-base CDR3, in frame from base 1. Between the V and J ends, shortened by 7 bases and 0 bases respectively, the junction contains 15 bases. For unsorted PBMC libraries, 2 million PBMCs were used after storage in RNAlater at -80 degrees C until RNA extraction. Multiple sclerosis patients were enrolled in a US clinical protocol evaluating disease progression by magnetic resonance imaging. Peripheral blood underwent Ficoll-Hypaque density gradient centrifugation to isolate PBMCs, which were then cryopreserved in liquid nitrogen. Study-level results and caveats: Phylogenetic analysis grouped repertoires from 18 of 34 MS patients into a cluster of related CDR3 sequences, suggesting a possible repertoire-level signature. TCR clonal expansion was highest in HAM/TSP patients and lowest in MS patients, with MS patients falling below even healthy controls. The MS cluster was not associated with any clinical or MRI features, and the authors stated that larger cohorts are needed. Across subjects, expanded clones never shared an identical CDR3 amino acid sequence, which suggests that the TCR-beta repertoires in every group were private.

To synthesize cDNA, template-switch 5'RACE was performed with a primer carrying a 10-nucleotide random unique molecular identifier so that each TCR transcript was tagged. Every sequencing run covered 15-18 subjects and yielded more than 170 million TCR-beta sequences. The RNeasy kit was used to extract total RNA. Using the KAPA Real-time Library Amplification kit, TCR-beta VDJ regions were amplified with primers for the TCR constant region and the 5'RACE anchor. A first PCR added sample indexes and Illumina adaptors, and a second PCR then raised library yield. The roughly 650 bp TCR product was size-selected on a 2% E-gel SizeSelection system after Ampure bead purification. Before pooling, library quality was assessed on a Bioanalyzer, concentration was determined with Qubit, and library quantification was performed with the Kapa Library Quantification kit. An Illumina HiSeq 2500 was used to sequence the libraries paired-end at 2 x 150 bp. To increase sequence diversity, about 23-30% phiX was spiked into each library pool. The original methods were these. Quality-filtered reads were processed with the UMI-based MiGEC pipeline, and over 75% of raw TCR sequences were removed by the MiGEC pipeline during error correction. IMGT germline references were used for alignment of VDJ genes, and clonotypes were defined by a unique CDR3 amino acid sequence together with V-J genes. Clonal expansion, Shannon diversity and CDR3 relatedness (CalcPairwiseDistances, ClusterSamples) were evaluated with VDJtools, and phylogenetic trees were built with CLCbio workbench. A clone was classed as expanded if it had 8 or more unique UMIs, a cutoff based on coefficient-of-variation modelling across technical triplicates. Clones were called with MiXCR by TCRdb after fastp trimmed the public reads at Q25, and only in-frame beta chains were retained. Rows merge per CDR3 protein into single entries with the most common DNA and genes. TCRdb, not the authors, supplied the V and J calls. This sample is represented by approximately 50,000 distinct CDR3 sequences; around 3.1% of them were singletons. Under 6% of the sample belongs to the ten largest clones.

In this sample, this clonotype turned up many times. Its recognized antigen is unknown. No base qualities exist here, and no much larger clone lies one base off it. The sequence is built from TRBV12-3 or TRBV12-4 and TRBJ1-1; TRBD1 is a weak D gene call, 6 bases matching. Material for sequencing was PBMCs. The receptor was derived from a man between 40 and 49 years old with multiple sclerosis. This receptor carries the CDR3 CASTHGGIMNTEAFF. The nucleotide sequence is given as TGTGCCAGCACCCACGGGGGCATAATGAACACTGAAGCTTTCTTT.